These 9 T cell receptor beta chains were all obtained from the same sample, sequenced in a study of blood T cell repertoires in COVID-19. Only in-frame clones appear in the TCRdb table, and some are missing; sequencing was by immunoSEQ multiplex PCR. The sample has 230,000 or so clones; approximately 82% are singletons. Sequenced material: peripheral blood. These receptors were collected from a woman aged 40 to 50 who had recovered from COVID-19.

This chain links TRBV19 with TRBJ2-7, with 8 nucleotides matching TRBD1. There are 15 residues in the CDR3. The germline V gene encodes CDR1 LNHDA and CDR2 SQIVND (reference sequence). Trimming took 6 bases from V and 2 from J; bases not matched to a gene: 9. This CDR3 reads CASSPKTGAPYEQYF. The DNA of the CDR3 is TGTGCCAGTAGCCCTAAGACAGGGGCTCCCTACGAGCAGTACTTC.

The chain couples TRBV6-1 to TRBJ2-7; 7 bases are a match to TRBD1. There are 16 residues in the CDR3. Trimming cost V 4 bases and J 2 bases; bases outside gene matches: 11. Germline CDR1 and CDR2: MNHNS and SASEGT. This CDR3 reads CASSGDRATYPYEQYF. The CDR3 nucleotides are TGTGCCAGCAGTGGAGACAGGGCTACCTATCCCTACGAGCAGTACTTC.

This chain uses TRBV7-9 with TRBJ2-1; TRBD2 matches at 10 bases. The CDR3 loop spans 14 amino acids. The germline CDR1 and CDR2 sequences are SEHNR and FQNEAQ (reference sequence). The ends lost 2 bases at V and 5 bases at J; junction bases unmatched: 0. The CDR3 DNA reads as TGTGCCAGCAGCTTAACTAGCGGGGACAATGAGCAGTTCTTC. Its protein is CASSLTSGDNEQFF.

This clone was observed once. This chain links TRBV3-1 (or the pseudogene TRBV3-2) with TRBJ2-5; 9 positions agree with TRBD1. Germline assignment: CDR1 LGHDT and CDR2 YNNKEL (reference sequence). Trimming removed 3 bases from V and 6 bases from J; junction bases left unmatched: 5. The CDR3 totals 14 residues. In DNA form, the CDR3 reads TGTGCCAGCAGCCAGCCGGGACAGGGCCAGACCCAGTACTTC. It is translated as CASSQPGQGQTQYF.

This chain links TRBV5-1 with TRBJ2-7; TRBD1 matches 7 bases. The germline CDR1 and CDR2 sequences are SGHRS and YFSETQ. CDR3 length equals 16 residues. Trimming cost V 1 base and J 5 bases; bases outside gene matches: 12. The CDR3 is CASSLLGRQGSNEQYF. As DNA, the CDR3 is TGCGCCAGCAGCTTGTTGGGGCGACAGGGTAGTAACGAGCAGTACTTC.

The rearrangement links TRBV28 to TRBJ1-4, with TRBD1 matching over 9 bases. Per germline, CDR1 MDHEN and CDR2 SYDVKM. After removal of 9 bases from V and 8 bases from J, the junction contained 13 bases not matched to a gene. This CDR3 region has 15 residues. The CDR3 is CASAGTGPIREKLFF. In DNA form, the CDR3 reads TGTGCCAGTGCCGGGACAGGGCCGATCCGGGAAAAACTGTTTTTT.

The V and J genes are TRBV3-1 (or the pseudogene TRBV3-2) and TRBJ2-3; no firm D call. Trimming removed 2 bases from V and 1 base from J, with 7 bases in between. This CDR3 comprises 14 residues. CDR1 and CDR2 (germline): LGHDT, YNNKEL (reference sequence). DNA of the CDR3: TGTGCCAGCAGCCAACCGGGTGGCACAGATACGCAGTATTTT. Translated: CASSQPGGTDTQYF.

The chain has TRBV6-2 or TRBV6-3 and TRBJ2-3, with D tentatively TRBD1 (5 bases). CDR1 and CDR2 from the germline V gene are MNHEY and SVGEGT. Trimming stripped 3 bases from V and 4 bases from J, with 8 bases between. The length of the CDR3 is 13 residues. In nucleotides, the CDR3 is TGTGCCAGCAGTTATAGGGGCCCAGATACGCAGTATTTT. It specifies CASSYRGPDTQYF.

This rearrangement joins TRBV9 to TRBJ2-5; 7 bases line up with TRBD1. This CDR3 contains 16 residues. The V gene's germline CDR1 is SGDLS and CDR2 YYNGEE. J gave up 5 bases and V 3 bases, and 13 bases lay outside the gene matches. The CDR3 sequence is CASSELLTGDVETQYF. CDR3 DNA sequence: TGTGCCAGCAGCGAGCTCCTAACAGGGGATGTTGAGACCCAGTACTTC.